This T cell receptor (beta chain) is from a study of blood T cells in healthy people across ages (dated by TCRdb to 2014 to 2015). About the investigation overall: In model experiments, roughly one uniquely barcoded TCR beta cDNA molecule per two T cells was captured by template switching. To track age-related changes in TCR beta repertoire diversity, the study relied on deep sequencing normalized with unique cDNA molecular identifiers. The donors were split into four age groups: young (average 16 years), middle-aged (more than 35), aged (over 55) and long-lived (approximately 80). For two donors (one aged 18 to 29 and one aged 80 or older), the study analyzed two additional independent replicas of 1 million unique cDNA reads from the same blood draw. The study at large found these results: The long-lived group showed more naive CD4+ T cells, fewer expanded clones and increased TCR diversity than the aged group, suggesting age selection. Estimates of total diversity based on one million sequenced T cells were regarded as lower bounds and as underestimates. Because donor CMV infection status was unknown, age-related changes in expanded clonotypes were potentially confounded. As age increased, observed TCR beta diversity per million T cells dropped in a roughly linear way, and a significant reduction was already evident by age roughly 36. Because profiling used bulk unsorted PBMCs, naive and antigen-experienced compartments could not be compared conclusively. The percentage of naive T cells measured by flow cytometry correlated strongly with observed TCR beta diversity.

The approximately 39 donors, aged about 6 to 95 years, were systemically healthy Caucasian individuals from Russia. Approximately 10 milliliters of peripheral blood were collected from each donor into EDTA-treated Vacutainer tubes. Ficoll-Paque density-gradient centrifugation was used to isolate PBMCs, with at least 7 million obtained per sample. Trizol reagent was used to extract total RNA from PBMCs, with at least 6 micrograms per sample. For every donor, flow cytometry on a PBMC aliquot measured the percentage of naive CD45RAhigh/CD27high T cells. Concerning this clonotype itself: The antigen this receptor binds is unknown. Base qualities are not recorded, but no much larger clone differs from it by a single base.

Preparation of the library involved 5' RACE. The sequencer was an Illumina HiSeq 2500. The second PCR ran for about 6 to 12 cycles and used a J-beta primer mix along with a sample-barcoded 5' primer. Each TCR beta cDNA molecule received a unique molecular identifier from a template-switch 5' adaptor carrying 12 random nucleotides. At least 2.5 million CDR3-containing paired-end reads were obtained from each sample. First-strand cDNA was synthesized from all RNA with the Mint cDNA synthesis kit, primed by a TRBC-specific oligonucleotide. Following uracil-DNA glycosylase treatment, all cDNA underwent a first 18-cycle PCR with the universal primers M1SS and BC2_uni_R. Regarding the original processing steps: Each sample was normalized by randomly selecting 1 million high-quality reads, each carrying a distinct molecular identifier. Instead of being binned into consensus sequences, reads that shared molecular identifiers were thrown out. MiTCR, run with a Q25 quality threshold and the strictest error-elimination algorithm, handled CDR3 identification, clonotype clustering and error correction. A nonparametric unseen species model with Euler transformation was used to estimate lower-bound total TCR beta diversity. TCRdb trimmed the raw reads at Q25, called clones with MiXCR and kept productive beta chains. CDR3 protein duplicates are merged, each entry listing the most common genes and DNA. TCRdb, not the authors, supplied the V and J calls. The sample table records approximately 960,000 distinct CDR3 sequences; 25% to 30% of these occur just once. The ten largest clonotypes hold roughly 10% of the sample.

The CDR3 holds 16 amino acids from the cysteine to the phenylalanine. Only the CDR3 DNA stays, 48 bases, in frame from base 1. From a lookup of the germline V gene, CDR1 and CDR2 are MNHEY and SVGAGI. From V the trimming removes 1 base and from J it removes 6 bases, while the gene matches leave 11 bases of the junction unaccounted for. This same sample was also part of a study on T cells of mothers and their children. As the second study states: The donors were nine systemically healthy Caucasian individuals, made up of three mothers and their six children. cDNA synthesis consumed the entire amount of extracted RNA, loaded at around 1.5 ug RNA in each 15 ul reaction. In the second PCR, sample barcodes and 2-4 random nucleotides were introduced via the M1S primer. Over 8.5 million TCR beta CDR3 reads were obtained for each mother, and millions of reads were obtained for each child. TCR recombination output is similarly shaped by thymic selection in related and unrelated pairs, with a minor effect exerted by inherited differences. Normalized repertoire overlap in related mother-child pairs was always slightly higher than in unrelated mother-child pairs, but the difference was never significant. With a sensitivity of 90 to 100 clones per million clonotypes, no persistent microchimeric T cell clones were detected. To look for features that set related mother-child pairs apart from unrelated individuals, the researchers ran deep NGS to compare the TCR beta repertoires of mothers and children. On average, the children were approximately 12 +/- 4 years old, while the mothers were about 37 +/- 4 years old. After adapter ligation with NEBNext reagents, the libraries were sequenced on Illumina HiSeq 2000 with 100+100 nt paired-end reads. Mother and child libraries were prepared a month apart and sequenced in separate runs to prevent cross-contamination. For each donor, between about 500,000 and 2,200,000 distinct TCR beta clonotypes were identified. Naive TCR beta clonotypes were estimated from low-frequency clonotypes matched to each donor's FACS-determined naive share, without sorting.

This receptor was identified in a woman in her forties in good health. Sequencing input: blood. The V and J segments used are TRBV6-5 and TRBJ2-7; the central 8 bases match TRBD1. The nucleotide sequence is given as TGTGCCAGCAGTTACTATCCCCCGGGACAGGCCCTCGAGCAGTACTTC. Protein translation: CASSYYPPGQALEQYF.